This TCR beta chain was sequenced in a study of T cell changes during pregnancy in multiple sclerosis. Germline CDR1 and CDR2: SGDLS and YYNGEE. Trimming cost V 3 bases and J 12 bases, with 13 bases left between them. This CDR3 has 12 residues. The assay was immunoSEQ multiplex PCR, and TCRdb's table has in-frame clones only and misses some. The sample consists of 50,000 to 70,000 clones, 93% of them appearing once. Sequenced material: peripheral blood, taken after pregnancy. The V gene is TRBV9, the J gene TRBJ2-1; D not certain. The receptor comes from a female donor with multiple sclerosis, enrolled in a pregnancy study. The CDR3 loop reads CASSGAVPGQFF. CDR3 sequence (DNA): TGTGCCAGCAGCGGGGCCGTCCCTGGGCAGTTCTTC.